What follows are 32 T cell receptor beta chains derived from one specimen sequenced in a study of blood T cell repertoires in COVID-19. TCRdb's table, derived via immunoSEQ multiplex PCR, lists solely in-frame clones and lacks some. The table has 200,000 to 300,000 clones, around four fifths seen once. Sequenced input: peripheral blood. These receptors came from a man aged 50 to 60 with acute or convalescent COVID-19.

This chain links TRBV5-1 with TRBJ2-5; D is unresolved. CDR3 length equals 13 residues. Trimming cost V 4 bases and J 5 bases, with 12 bases left between them. Germline-derived CDR1 and CDR2 are SGHRS and YFSETQ. DNA of the CDR3: TGCGCCAGCAGCCTAGAGATGAGCGAGACCCAGTACTTC. This sequence encodes CASSLEMSETQYF.

The V and J genes are TRBV5-8 and TRBJ2-7, with D unresolved. CDR3 size: 10 residues. V was clipped by 4 bases and J by 4 bases, with 3 bases between them. The germline V gene encodes CDR1 SGHTS and CDR2 YDEGEE. This CDR3 is CASSPYEQYF. The DNA for the CDR3 is TGTGCCAGCAGCCCATACGAGCAGTACTTC.

The V and J genes are TRBV6-5 and TRBJ2-3; tentative D call: TRBD2 (6 bases). The germline CDR1 and CDR2 sequences are MNHEY and SVGAGI. CDR3 length: 14 residues. The V end lost 4 bases, the J end lost 2 bases, and 10 bases lay between the germline ends. The CDR3 loop is CASSSGLDTDTQYF. As DNA, the CDR3 is TGTGCCAGCAGTTCGGGACTGGACACAGATACGCAGTATTTT.

The chain has TRBV5-1 and TRBJ2-1; D unresolved. The germline V and J ends were trimmed by 2 bases and 1 base, with 7 bases remaining between them. This CDR3 spans 14 amino acids. Germline V gene lookup returns CDR1 SGHRS and CDR2 YFSETQ. Here the CDR3 DNA reads TGCGCCAGCAGCTTCGACGGGTCCTACAATGAGCAGTTCTTC. Its protein is CASSFDGSYNEQFF.

The chain couples TRBV28 to TRBJ2-1; TRBD2 is a possible D gene (6 bases). V lost 7 bases and J lost 4, with 14 bases in between. The CDR3 runs 14 residues. Germline V gene data show CDR1 as MDHEN and CDR2 as SYDVKM. This chain's CDR3 is CASTNLARYNEQFF. As DNA, the CDR3 is TGTGCCAGCACCAATCTAGCGCGGTACAATGAGCAGTTCTTC.

The V call is TRBV5-5, the J call TRBJ1-1, with D maybe TRBD1 (5 bases). V was cut by 4 bases and J by 2 bases, with 9 bases left in between. This CDR3 spans 13 amino acids. Germline lookup yields CDR1 SGHKS and CDR2 YYEKEE (reference sequence). The CDR3 sequence is CASSRDSNTEAFF. For the CDR3, the DNA is TGTGCCAGCAGCCGAGACAGTAACACTGAAGCTTTCTTT.

The rearrangement joins TRBV10-2 to TRBJ2-7, with 7 bases fitting TRBD2. Germline V gene sequence: CDR1 WSHSY, CDR2 SAAADI. This CDR3 is built from 15 residues. V lost 8 bases, J lost 1 base, and 11 bases stayed unmatched. This CDR3 reads CASGGSGDTSYEQYF. The CDR3 nucleotides read TGCGCCAGCGGGGGGAGCGGGGATACTTCCTACGAGCAGTACTTC.

This rearrangement joins TRBV25-1 to TRBJ2-1; a possible D gene is TRBD2 (6 bases). The CDR3 is 15 residues long. V shed 1 base and J shed 7 bases, with 14 bases lying between them. Germline CDR1 reads MGHDK; CDR2 reads SYGVNS. Written as DNA, the CDR3 is TGTGCCAGCAGTGAATCTTGGAGGGAGAGTAATGAGCAGTTCTTC. It is translated as CASSESWRESNEQFF.

The CDR3 nucleotides read TGTGCCAGCAGCTGGAGGGTCGGGGAGACCCAGTACTTC. As protein: CASSWRVGETQYF. The V gene is TRBV11-3, the J gene TRBJ2-5, with D perhaps TRBD2 (6 bases). The CDR3 sequence is 13 residues long. Germline loops: CDR1 SGHNT, CDR2 YENEEA. Deletions cut 4 bases from V and 5 bases from J, with 11 bases between.

V usage is TRBV2 and J usage is TRBJ2-7; D ambiguous. The length of the CDR3 is 14 residues. CDR1 is SNHLY and CDR2 is FYNNEI in the germline V gene. Trimming removed 3 bases at V and 2 bases at J, with 11 bases between. CDR3 loop: CASSDGHNTYEQYF. As DNA, the CDR3 is TGTGCCAGCAGTGATGGTCATAACACCTACGAGCAGTACTTC.

The sample holds one count of this clone. The chain joins TRBV3-1 (or the pseudogene TRBV3-2) to TRBJ1-4; no reliable D call. Germline V lookup: CDR1 LGHDT, CDR2 YNNKEL (reference sequence). CDR3 length equals 16 residues. Trimming cost V 1 base and J 1 base, with 10 bases left between them. CDR3 sequence reads: CASSQAGSGTNEKLFF. As DNA, the CDR3 is TGTGCCAGCAGCCAAGCTGGGTCGGGAACTAATGAAAAACTGTTTTTT.

The genes are TRBV4-1 and TRBJ1-4; 12 bases are a match to TRBD1. The CDR3 spans 18 residues. CDR1 and CDR2 (germline): MGHRA, YSYEKL. V shed 1 base and J 0 bases; nucleotides not matched to a gene: 3. The CDR3 nucleotides read TGCGCCAGCAGCCAAGGGGACAGGGGGCTGGCAACTAATGAAAAACTGTTTTTT. Its translation: CASSQGDRGLATNEKLFF.

This chain uses TRBV6-5 with TRBJ1-2; 8 positions match TRBD1. Germline V gene data show CDR1 as MNHEY and CDR2 as SVGAGI. V was clipped by 2 bases and J by 8 bases; unmatched bases: 4. CDR3 length equals 13 residues. CDR3 DNA: TGTGCCAGCAGTTACCAGGGGGCGCGAGGCTACACCTTC. This codes for CASSYQGARGYTF.

V usage is TRBV6-2 or TRBV6-3 and J usage is TRBJ2-2, with a possible D match to TRBD2 (5 bases). Germline V gives CDR1 MNHEY, CDR2 SVGEGT. V was pared by 0 bases and J by 3 bases, with 11 bases between. This CDR3 has 16 residues. The CDR3 sequence: CASSYSGAIYTGELFF. In DNA, the CDR3 is TGTGCCAGCAGTTACTCGGGAGCGATTTACACCGGGGAGCTGTTTTTT.

The CDR3 coding sequence is TGCGCCAGCAGCGCACAGGGGGCCTACGAGCAGTACTTC. This codes for CASSAQGAYEQYF. The V and J genes are TRBV5-1 and TRBJ2-7; 8 bases are a match to TRBD1. V shed 4 bases and J 2 bases; nucleotides not matched to a gene: 2. The CDR3 runs to 13 residues. Germline CDR1 SGHRS, CDR2 YFSETQ.

This clone was detected once. The chain employs TRBV11-2 and TRBJ2-3, with TRBD2 matching 7 bases. The CDR3 is made up of 15 amino acids. With 5 bases clipped from V and 2 bases from J, the junction kept 7 bases outside the gene matches. Germline CDR1 is SGHAT and CDR2 is FQNNGV. The chain's CDR3 is CASSPRAGPTDTQYF. As DNA, the CDR3 is TGTGCCAGCAGCCCGAGAGCGGGACCCACAGATACGCAGTATTTT.

This clone has a single count. The genes are TRBV30 and TRBJ1-6; D is possibly TRBD1 (5 bases). V was pared by 2 bases and J by 6 bases, with 17 bases between. This CDR3 region has 16 residues. Germline assignment: CDR1 GTSNPN and CDR2 SVGIG (reference sequence). The CDR3 reads CAWSWRQQLPNSPLHF. DNA of the CDR3: TGTGCCTGGAGTTGGAGACAGCAGCTACCTAATTCACCCCTCCACTTT. The complete variable domain, with remaining parts taken from reference TRBV30 and TRBJ1-6, reads SQTIHQWPATLVQPVGSPLSLECTVEGTSNPNLYWYRQAAGRGLQLLFYSVGIGQISSEVPQNLSASRPQDRQFILSSKKLLLSDSGFYLCAWSWRQQLPNSPLHFGNGTRLTVT.

The chain has TRBV9 and TRBJ1-5; 7 bases map to TRBD1. Trimming at V came to 4 bases and at J to 3 bases, leaving 7 bases not matched to a gene. CDR1 is SGDLS and CDR2 is YYNGEE in the germline V gene. This CDR3 comprises 15 residues. This chain's CDR3 is CASSPGDSLNQPQHF. CDR3 bases: TGTGCCAGCAGCCCAGGGGACAGCCTCAATCAGCCCCAGCATTTT. Drawing the rest from reference TRBV9 and TRBJ1-5, the complete variable domain is DSGVTQTPKHLITATGQRVTLRCSPRSGDLSVYWYQQSLDQGLQFLIQYYNGEERAKGNILERFSAQQFPDLHSELNLSSLELGDSALYFCASSPGDSLNQPQHFGDGTRLSIL.

The chain carries TRBV5-1 and TRBJ2-2; TRBD2 matches at 9 bases. CDR3 length equals 16 residues. V lost 0 bases and J lost 3; bases outside the gene matches: 3. The germline V gene has CDR1 SGHRS and CDR2 YFSETQ. The CDR3 sequence is CASSLALAGYTGELFF. CDR3 nucleotide sequence: TGCGCCAGCAGCTTGGCCCTAGCGGGGTACACCGGGGAGCTGTTTTTT.

This clone was recorded a few times. This chain connects TRBV2 to TRBJ2-7; 8 bases map to TRBD1. The trim removed 6 bases at V and 3 bases at J, leaving 10 bases unmatched. The CDR3 consists of 15 residues. Germline CDR1 is SNHLY and CDR2 is FYNNEI. CDR3: CASRVGTGRLYEQYF. CDR3 in DNA: TGTGCCAGCAGAGTGGGGACAGGTAGACTCTACGAGCAGTACTTC.

The gene calls are TRBV7-9 and TRBJ2-1; D not certain. The length of the CDR3 is 12 residues. Germline CDR1 SEHNR, CDR2 FQNEAQ (reference sequence). With 5 bases removed from V and 6 bases from J, the gap between germline ends came to 8 bases. This chain's CDR3 is CASSPSLNEQFF. The CDR3, as DNA: TGTGCCAGCAGCCCGAGCCTCAATGAGCAGTTCTTC.

In its sample, this clone was seen a few times. Other DNA sequences within the sample encode an identical CDR3. The chain is built from TRBV7-3 and TRBJ2-7, with 7 positions matching TRBD2. Trimming at V came to 2 bases and at J to 0 bases, leaving 7 bases not matched to a gene. The germline gives CDR1 SGHTA, CDR2 FQGTGA. The CDR3 is 16 residues long. The CDR3 region has the DNA TGTGCCAGCAGCTTAGAAGGTGCTAGCGGCTCCTACGAGCAGTACTTC. It yields the protein CASSLEGASGSYEQYF.

V is TRBV19 and J is TRBJ1-2; 10 bases line up with TRBD1. The trim removed 7 bases at V and 6 bases at J, leaving 8 bases unmatched. CDR3 length equals 14 residues. Germline V gene lookup returns CDR1 LNHDA and CDR2 SQIVND (reference sequence). The CDR3: CASNPDRGWNGYTF. DNA for the CDR3: TGTGCCAGTAACCCGGACAGGGGGTGGAATGGCTACACCTTC. Full variable domain (remainder filled in from reference TRBV19 and TRBJ1-2): DGGITQSPKYLFRKEGQNVTLSCEQNLNHDAMYWYRQDPGQGLRLIYYSQIVNDFQKGDIAEGYSVSREKKESFPLTVTSAQKNPTAFYLCASNPDRGWNGYTFGSGTRLTVV.

The V call is TRBV4-1, the J call TRBJ1-5; no clear D. Germline V gene sequence: CDR1 MGHRA, CDR2 YSYEKL. Trimming removed 1 base at V and 9 bases at J, with 10 bases between. The CDR3 extends over 13 amino acids. The chain's CDR3 is CASSQANSGPQHF. CDR3 sequence (DNA): TGCGCCAGCAGCCAAGCCAACAGTGGGCCCCAGCATTTT.

The chain recombines TRBV9 with TRBJ1-1; 7 bases agree with TRBD1. Germline V gene lookup returns CDR1 SGDLS and CDR2 YYNGEE. CDR3 size: 13 residues. The V gene end was trimmed by 0 bases and the J gene end by 7 bases; junction bases not matched to a gene: 3. CDR3 amino acids: CASSVEGASEAFF. CDR3 nucleotides: TGTGCCAGCAGCGTAGAGGGGGCAAGTGAAGCTTTCTTT.

The V gene is TRBV5-6, the J gene TRBJ1-5, with 7 bases fitting TRBD1. This CDR3 has 15 amino acids. Germline V gene data show CDR1 as SGHDT and CDR2 as YYEEEE. Unmatched junction bases numbered 6, after V lost 0 bases and J lost 6 bases. In DNA, the CDR3 is TGTGCCAGCAGCTTGGACAGGGGATCCCTTCAGCCCCAGCATTTT. Its protein product is CASSLDRGSLQPQHF.

The chain uses TRBV18 and TRBJ1-5, with 9 bases that match TRBD1. The CDR3 loop spans 15 amino acids. Germline CDR1 and CDR2: KGHSH and LQKENI. Unmatched junction bases numbered 7, after V lost 3 bases and J lost 7 bases. The CDR3 loop reads CASSPEQGALQPQHF. CDR3 sequence (DNA): TGTGCCAGCTCACCCGAACAGGGGGCCCTACAGCCCCAGCATTTT.

The V gene is TRBV6-5, the J gene TRBJ1-2; 8 bases line up with TRBD1. The V and J ends lost 10 bases and 5 bases, in that order; junction bases with no gene match: 15. Germline-derived CDR1 and CDR2 are MNHEY and SVGAGI. CDR3 length equals 15 residues. As DNA, the CDR3 is TGTGCCACCTTGAGCGGGACAGGTTATTGGTATGGCTACACCTTC. Protein product: CATLSGTGYWYGYTF.

The gene calls are TRBV7-9 and TRBJ2-2; 7 bases line up with TRBD1. Germline V gene data show CDR1 as SEHNR and CDR2 as FQNEAQ (reference sequence). The CDR3 is made up of 12 amino acids. J gave up 7 bases and V 9 bases, and 5 bases lay outside the gene matches. The CDR3, as DNA: TGTGCCAGAGACAGGGTAATCGGGGAGCTGTTTTTT. Translated: CARDRVIGELFF.

This chain joins TRBV12-3 or TRBV12-4 and TRBJ1-1; possible D gene TRBD1, 5 bases. The CDR3 extends over 11 amino acids. The V gene lost 7 bases and the J gene lost 7 bases, with 10 bases spanning the gap. CDR3 loop: CASIWRGEAFF. CDR3 nucleotide sequence: TGTGCCAGCATCTGGAGGGGTGAAGCTTTCTTT.

V is TRBV6-5 and J is TRBJ1-3, with D unresolved. This CDR3 contains 15 residues. The germline gives CDR1 MNHEY, CDR2 SVGAGI. V lost 6 bases and J lost 0, with 12 bases in between. CDR3 DNA: TGTGCCAGCAGGCTTTATCGGAGCTCTGGAAACACCATATATTTT. It codes for CASRLYRSSGNTIYF.

The chain uses TRBV7-2 and TRBJ2-2; the match to TRBD1 covers 8 bases. The CDR3 extends over 16 amino acids. Germline CDR1 SGHTA, CDR2 FQGNSA. V was pared by 2 bases and J by 0 bases, with 2 bases of the junction left unmatched. CDR3 in amino acids: CASSLRQGSNTGELFF. Here the CDR3 DNA reads TGTGCCAGCAGCTTACGACAGGGGTCGAACACCGGGGAGCTGTTTTTT.